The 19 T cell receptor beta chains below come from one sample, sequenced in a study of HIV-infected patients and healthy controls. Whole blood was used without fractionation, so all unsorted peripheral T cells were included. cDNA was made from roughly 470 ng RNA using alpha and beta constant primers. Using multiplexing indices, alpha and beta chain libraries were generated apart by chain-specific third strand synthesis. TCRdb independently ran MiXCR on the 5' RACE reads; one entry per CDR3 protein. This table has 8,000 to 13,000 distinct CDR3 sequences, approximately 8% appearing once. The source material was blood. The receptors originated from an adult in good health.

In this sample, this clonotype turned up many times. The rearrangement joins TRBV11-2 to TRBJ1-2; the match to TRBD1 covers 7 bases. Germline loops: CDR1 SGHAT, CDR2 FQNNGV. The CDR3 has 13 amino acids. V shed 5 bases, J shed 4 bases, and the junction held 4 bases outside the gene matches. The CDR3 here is CASSEGQIYGYTF. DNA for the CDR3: TGTGCCAGCAGCGAGGGACAGATCTATGGCTACACCTTC.

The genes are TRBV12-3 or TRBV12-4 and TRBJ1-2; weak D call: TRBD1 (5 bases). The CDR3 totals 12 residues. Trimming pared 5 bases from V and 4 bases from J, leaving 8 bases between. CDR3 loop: CASSDDSYGYTF. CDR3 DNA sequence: TGTGCCAGCAGTGATGACAGCTATGGCTACACCTTC.

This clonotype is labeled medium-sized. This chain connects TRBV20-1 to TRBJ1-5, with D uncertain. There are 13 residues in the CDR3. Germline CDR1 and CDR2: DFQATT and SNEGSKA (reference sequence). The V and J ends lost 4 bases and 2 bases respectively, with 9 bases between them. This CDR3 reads CSANPLGNQPQHF. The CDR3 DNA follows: TGCAGTGCTAACCCCCTTGGCAATCAGCCCCAGCATTTT.

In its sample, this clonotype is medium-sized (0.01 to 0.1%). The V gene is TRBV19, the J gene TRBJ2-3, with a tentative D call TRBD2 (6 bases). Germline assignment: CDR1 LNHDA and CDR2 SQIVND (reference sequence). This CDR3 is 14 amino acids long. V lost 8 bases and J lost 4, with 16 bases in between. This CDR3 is CASSRLGGPDTQYF. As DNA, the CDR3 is TGTGCCAGTTCCCGGCTGGGGGGTCCAGATACGCAGTATTTT.

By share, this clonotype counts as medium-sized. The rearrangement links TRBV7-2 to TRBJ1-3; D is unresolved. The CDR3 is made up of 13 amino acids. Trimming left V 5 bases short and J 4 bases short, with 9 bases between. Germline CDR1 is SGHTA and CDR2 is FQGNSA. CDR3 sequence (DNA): TGTGCCAGCAGCGAGCTACGAGGAAACACCATATATTTT. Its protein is CASSELRGNTIYF.

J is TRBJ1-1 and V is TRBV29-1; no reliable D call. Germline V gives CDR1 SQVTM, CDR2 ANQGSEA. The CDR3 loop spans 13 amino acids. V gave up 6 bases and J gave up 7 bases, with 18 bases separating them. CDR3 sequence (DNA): TGCAGCGTCCAGGCGGGAGTTCGAAGTGAAGCTTTCTTT. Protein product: CSVQAGVRSEAFF.

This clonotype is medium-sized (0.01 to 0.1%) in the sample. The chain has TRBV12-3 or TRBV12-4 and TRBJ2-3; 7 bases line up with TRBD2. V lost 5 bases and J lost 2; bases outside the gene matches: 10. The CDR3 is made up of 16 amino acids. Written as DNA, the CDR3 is TGTGCCAGCAGTAGAATGCGGGGGAAACTCACAGATACGCAGTATTTT. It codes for CASSRMRGKLTDTQYF.

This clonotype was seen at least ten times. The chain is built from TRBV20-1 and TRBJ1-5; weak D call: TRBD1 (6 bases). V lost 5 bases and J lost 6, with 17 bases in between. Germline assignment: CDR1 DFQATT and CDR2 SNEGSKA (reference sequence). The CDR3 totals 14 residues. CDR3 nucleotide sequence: TGCAGTGCTGTATCGGGACAAGAAACTCAGCCCCAGCATTTT. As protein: CSAVSGQETQPQHF.

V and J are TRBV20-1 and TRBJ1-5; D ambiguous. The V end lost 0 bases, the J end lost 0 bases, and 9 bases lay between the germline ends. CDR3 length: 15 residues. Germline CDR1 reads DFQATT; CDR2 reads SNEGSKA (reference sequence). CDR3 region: CSARDRQASNQPQHF. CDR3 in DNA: TGCAGTGCTAGAGATAGGCAGGCTAGCAATCAGCCCCAGCATTTT.

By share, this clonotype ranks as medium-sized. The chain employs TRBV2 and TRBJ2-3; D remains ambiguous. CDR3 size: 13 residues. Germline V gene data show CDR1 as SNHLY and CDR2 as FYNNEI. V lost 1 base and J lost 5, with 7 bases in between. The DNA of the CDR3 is TGTGCCAGCAGTGAAGACCAGAGAGATACGCAGTATTTT. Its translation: CASSEDQRDTQYF.

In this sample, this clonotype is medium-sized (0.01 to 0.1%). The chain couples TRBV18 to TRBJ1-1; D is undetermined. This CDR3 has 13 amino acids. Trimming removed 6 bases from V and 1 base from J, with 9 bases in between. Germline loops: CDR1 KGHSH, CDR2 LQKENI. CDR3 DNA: TGTGCCAGCTCCCTTGAGGGGAACACTGAAGCTTTCTTT. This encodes CASSLEGNTEAFF.

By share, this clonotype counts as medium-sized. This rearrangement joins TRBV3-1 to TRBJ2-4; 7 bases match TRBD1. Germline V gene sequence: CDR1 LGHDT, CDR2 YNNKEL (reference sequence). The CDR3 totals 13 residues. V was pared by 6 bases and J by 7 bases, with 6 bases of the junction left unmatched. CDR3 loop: CASSDRAMNIQYF. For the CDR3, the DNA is TGTGCCAGCAGTGACAGGGCCATGAACATTCAGTACTTC.

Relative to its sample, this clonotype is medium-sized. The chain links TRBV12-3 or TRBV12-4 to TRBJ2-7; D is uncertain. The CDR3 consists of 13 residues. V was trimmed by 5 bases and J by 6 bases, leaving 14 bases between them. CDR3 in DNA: TGTGCCAGCAGTCACCAGGAGAGGCCCGAGCAGTACTTC. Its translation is CASSHQERPEQYF.

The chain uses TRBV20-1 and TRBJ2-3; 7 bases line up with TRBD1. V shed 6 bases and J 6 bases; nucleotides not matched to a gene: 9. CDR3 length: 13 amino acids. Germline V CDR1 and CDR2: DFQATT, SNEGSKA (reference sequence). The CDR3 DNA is TGCAGTGCAGGACAGGCCACCGGTGATACGCAGTATTTT. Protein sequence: CSAGQATGDTQYF.

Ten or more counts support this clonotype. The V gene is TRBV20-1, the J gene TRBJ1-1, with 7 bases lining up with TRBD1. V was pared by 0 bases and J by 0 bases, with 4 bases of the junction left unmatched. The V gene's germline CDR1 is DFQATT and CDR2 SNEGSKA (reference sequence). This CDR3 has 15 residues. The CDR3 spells CSARDVDRLNTEAFF. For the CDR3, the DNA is TGCAGTGCTAGAGATGTGGACAGGTTGAACACTGAAGCTTTCTTT.

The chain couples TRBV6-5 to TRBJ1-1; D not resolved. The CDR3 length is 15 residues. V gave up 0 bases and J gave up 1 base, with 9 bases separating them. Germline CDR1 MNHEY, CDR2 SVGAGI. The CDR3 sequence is CASSYSNWGNTEAFF. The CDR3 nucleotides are TGTGCCAGCAGTTACTCGAATTGGGGGAACACTGAAGCTTTCTTT.

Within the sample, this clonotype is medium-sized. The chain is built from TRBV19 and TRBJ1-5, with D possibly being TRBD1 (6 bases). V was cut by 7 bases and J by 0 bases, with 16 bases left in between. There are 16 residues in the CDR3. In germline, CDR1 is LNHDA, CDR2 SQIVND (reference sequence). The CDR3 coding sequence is TGTGCCAGTACCATGGGCAGGGGCTTTAGCAATCAGCCCCAGCATTTT. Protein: CASTMGRGFSNQPQHF.

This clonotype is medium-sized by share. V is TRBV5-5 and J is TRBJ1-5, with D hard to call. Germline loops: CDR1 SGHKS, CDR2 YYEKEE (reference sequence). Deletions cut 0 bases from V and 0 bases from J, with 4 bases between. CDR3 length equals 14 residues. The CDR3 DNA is TGTGCCAGCAGCTTGGGTAATAGCAATCAGCCCCAGCATTTT. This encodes CASSLGNSNQPQHF.

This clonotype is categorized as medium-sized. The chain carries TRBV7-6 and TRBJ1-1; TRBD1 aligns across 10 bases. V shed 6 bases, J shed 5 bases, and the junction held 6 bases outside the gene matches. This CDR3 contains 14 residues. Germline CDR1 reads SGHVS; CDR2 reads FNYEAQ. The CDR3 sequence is CASREEDRGTEAFF. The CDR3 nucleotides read TGTGCCAGCAGAGAGGAGGACAGGGGGACTGAAGCTTTCTTT.